This note documents a single TCR beta chain sequence. Clones were sequenced by immunoSEQ multiplex PCR, and TCRdb holds only the in-frame ones, with some missing. The sample includes some 15,000 clones, less than 55% of them seen just once. The sample is drawn from a study of tumor-infiltrating lymphocytes in localized non-small cell lung cancer. Trimming took 1 base from V and 3 from J, leaving 16 bases between them. CDR3 length equals 17 residues. CDR1 SGHAT and CDR2 FQDESV come from the germline V gene (reference sequence). The gene calls are TRBV11-1 and TRBJ2-1, with D tentatively TRBD2 (6 bases). The sequence was collected from a human donor with non-small cell lung cancer. The sequencing input was lung tumor tissue. CDR3 amino acids: CASSLVAPGRSYNEQFF. DNA for the CDR3: TGTGCCAGCAGCTTAGTAGCGCCAGGGAGGAGCTACAATGAGCAGTTCTTC.